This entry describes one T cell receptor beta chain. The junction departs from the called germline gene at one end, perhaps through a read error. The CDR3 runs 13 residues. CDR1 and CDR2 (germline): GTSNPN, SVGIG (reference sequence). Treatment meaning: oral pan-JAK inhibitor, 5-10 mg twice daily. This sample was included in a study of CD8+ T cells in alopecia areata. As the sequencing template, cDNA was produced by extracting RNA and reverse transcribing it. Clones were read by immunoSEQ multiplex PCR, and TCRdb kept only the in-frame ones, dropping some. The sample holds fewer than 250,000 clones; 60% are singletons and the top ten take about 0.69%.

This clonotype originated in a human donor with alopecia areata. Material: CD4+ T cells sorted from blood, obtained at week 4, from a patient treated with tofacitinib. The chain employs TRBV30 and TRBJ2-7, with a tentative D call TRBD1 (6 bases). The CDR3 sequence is CAWSVRTDSDRVF. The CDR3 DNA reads TGTGCCTGGAGTGTGAGAACCGATTCGGACAGAGTCTTC.